A selection of T cell receptor beta chains follows, all from one sample in a study of T cells in Graves' hyperthyroidism and ophthalmopathy. TCRdb ran MiXCR on the multiplex PCR reads and lists one entry per CDR3 protein. The sample shows around 210,000 distinct CDR3 sequences, about 17% of them seen only once. The sample comprised blood. The receptors were sampled from a woman aged 45-65 years with Graves' hyperthyroidism. The CDR3 runs from the conserved cysteine through the conserved F or W. Each record gives: V gene, D gene, clone size, J gene, CDR3 length, CDR3 DNA, CDR3 protein. The D gene is left open where the match is weak. Clone size is given for some rows only: seen once, a few or many times, or a class if the clone is expanded.

TRBV28	TRBD2	many	TRBJ2-7	14	TGTGCCAGCAGCGCTAGCGGGAGCCCCTACGAGCAGTACTTC	CASSASGSPYEQYF
TRBV7-2	TRBD2	few	TRBJ2-1	15	TGTGCCAGCAGCTTTCCGGGGACTAGTGGTAGTGAGCAGTTCTTC	CASSFPGTSGSEQFF
TRBV4-1	TRBD2	many	TRBJ2-7	13	TGCGCCAGCAGCCAAGAAGCGGGGTACGAGCAGTACTTC	CASSQEAGYEQYF
TRBV28	NA	many	TRBJ1-3	11	TGTGCCAGCAGTCTTATAAACACCATATATTTT	CASSLINTIYF
TRBV6-5	NA	many	TRBJ1-1	14	TGTGCCAGCTCGAGAAAAGGGAGCGACACTGAAGCTTTCTTT	CASSRKGSDTEAFF
TRBV2	TRBD1	few	TRBJ2-7	16	TGTGCCAGCAGTTACGGCAAGAACGACAGGGTCTACGAGCAGTACTTC	CASSYGKNDRVYEQYF
TRBV3-1	TRBD2	NA	TRBJ2-1	17	TGTGCCAGCAGTCAAGTCTTCTTAGCGGGAGGGCCAGGGGAGCAGTTCTTC	CASSQVFLAGGPGEQFF
TRBV6-6	NA	few	TRBJ1-2	13	TGTGCCAGCAGTTACGTGGGGAAAGGTGGCTACACCTTC	CASSYVGKGGYTF
TRBV19	NA	few	TRBJ2-2	12	TGTGCCAGTCTGTGGGGTCCCGGGGAGCTGTTTTTT	CASLWGPGELFF
TRBV7-9	TRBD1	few	TRBJ1-2	13	TGTGCCAGCAGAGTAGGACAGGAGGCTGGCTACACCTTC	CASRVGQEAGYTF
TRBV20-1	TRBD2	NA	TRBJ2-1	16	TGCAGTGCTAGCTCTAGCGGGAGGAGTCCCTACAATGAGCAGTTCTTC	CSASSSGRSPYNEQFF
TRBV6-1	TRBD1	many	TRBJ1-2	14	TGTGCCAGCCAGTTGGGACAGGGTTTCTATGGCTACACCTTC	CASQLGQGFYGYTF
TRBV18	TRBD1	few	TRBJ1-2	14	TGTGCCAGCTCACCTAGTGGACAGGACTATGGCTACACCTTC	CASSPSGQDYGYTF
TRBV7-2	TRBD2	many	TRBJ2-5	15	TGTGCCAGCAGCTTCTCCAGCGGGAGAAGTGAGACCCAGTACTTC	CASSFSSGRSETQYF
TRBV2	NA	many	TRBJ1-1	14	TGTGCCAGCAGACCTGGCGGACGGAACACTGAAGCTTTCTTT	CASRPGGRNTEAFF
TRBV5-8	TRBD1	NA	TRBJ2-1	15	TGTGCCAGCAGCTTGCTCGGGACAGGTGACAATGAGCAGTTCTTC	CASSLLGTGDNEQFF
TRBV12-3/TRBV12-4	NA	NA	TRBJ1-5	15	TGTGCCAGCAAACCCGGACGGAATAGCAATCAGCCCCAGCATTTT	CASKPGRNSNQPQHF
TRBV6-1	NA	many	TRBJ2-7	16	TGTGCCAGCAGTTGGGCGGTGTTCGGCAATAGGAACGAGCAGTACTTC	CASSWAVFGNRNEQYF
TRBV7-9	TRBD1	NA	TRBJ1-4	18	TGTGCCAGCAGCTTAGTTGCGGGACAGGGCCGTATAAATGAAAAACTGTTTTTT	CASSLVAGQGRINEKLFF
TRBV20-1	NA	few	TRBJ1-2	15	TGCAGTGCTAGAAGGTCGGCAAGGCAAAACTATGGCTACACCTTC	CSARRSARQNYGYTF
TRBV7-9	TRBD2	many	TRBJ2-1	19	TGTGCCAGCAGCTTAGCCCTCCCCCGCAAGCGGGAGGGGTACAATGAGCAGTTCTTC	CASSLALPRKREGYNEQFF
TRBV11-2	NA	many	TRBJ2-5	14	TGTGCCAGCAGCTTAGCGAGTGAGACTAGGGCCCAGTACTTC	CASSLASETRAQYF
TRBV13	TRBD1	many	TRBJ2-7	15	TGTGCCAGCAGCTTTGATACAGGGGAACGGGGCGAGCAGTACTTC	CASSFDTGERGEQYF
TRBV9	NA	NA	TRBJ2-5	13	TGTGCCAGCAGCGTACTGAGTGGGGAGACCCAGTACTTC	CASSVLSGETQYF
TRBV6-1	NA	many	TRBJ1-3	16	TGTGCCAGCAGCCCAATGCACCTACGGGATGGAAACACCATATATTTT	CASSPMHLRDGNTIYF
TRBV10-3	NA	many	TRBJ2-1	15	TGTGCCATCAACCAACGACTGAGAAGCTACAATGAGCAGTTCTTC	CAINQRLRSYNEQFF
TRBV7-8	NA	many	TRBJ2-7	13	TGTGCCAGCAGCTTAGTTCCCGACTACGAGCAGTACTTC	CASSLVPDYEQYF
TRBV19	TRBD1	NA	TRBJ2-5	18	TGTGCCAGTAGTATAGACCCGATGGGGGACAGGGGGCGAGAGACCCAGTACTTC	CASSIDPMGDRGRETQYF
TRBV10-3	TRBD2	few	TRBJ2-2	16	TGTGCCATCAATCGGGTAGCGGGTCAGAACACCGGGGAGCTGTTTTTT	CAINRVAGQNTGELFF
TRBV20-1	NA	NA	TRBJ2-2	12	TGCAGTGCTAGTAACAGCCCCGGGGAGCTGTTTTTT	CSASNSPGELFF
TRBV7-2	NA	NA	TRBJ2-1	17	TGTGCCAGCAGCCTCCTGTCCCCCCTTAGCGGAAACAATGAGCAGTTCTTC	CASSLLSPLSGNNEQFF
TRBV12-3/TRBV12-4	NA	NA	TRBJ2-2	16	TGTGCCAGCAGGCCTCTCTTATCCGCGAACACCGGGGAGCTGTTTTTT	CASRPLLSANTGELFF
TRBV18	NA	many	TRBJ1-1	15	TGTGCCAGCTCACCATCCATGGGGTTGAACACTGAAGCTTTCTTT	CASSPSMGLNTEAFF
TRBV5-1	TRBD1	few	TRBJ2-7	14	TGTGCCAGCAGCACGGGACAGGGTGGGGACGAGCAGTACTTC	CASSTGQGGDEQYF
TRBV3-1	NA	many	TRBJ1-3	15	TGTGCCAGCAGCCGAGACGGGGGAGGTGGAAACACCATATATTTT	CASSRDGGGGNTIYF
TRBV20-1	TRBD1	few	TRBJ1-2	12	TGCAGCGCTAGGGGGACAGTGGCGAGCTACACCTTC	CSARGTVASYTF
TRBV20-1	NA	NA	TRBJ2-2	14	TGCAGTGCTAGGTCCATCGGGAACACCGGGGAGCTGTTTTTT	CSARSIGNTGELFF
TRBV28	NA	many	TRBJ2-7	13	TGTGCCAGCAGAGGGGTCAGGCCCTACGAGCAGTACTTC	CASRGVRPYEQYF
TRBV20-1	NA	many	TRBJ2-1	14	TGCAGTGCTAGACACAGGATCTCCTACAATGAGCAGTTCTTC	CSARHRISYNEQFF
TRBV7-2	TRBD1	few	TRBJ2-7	15	TGTGCCAGCAGCTCCCCGGGACAGGGCTCCTACGAGCAGTACTTC	CASSSPGQGSYEQYF
TRBV7-9	NA	many	TRBJ1-4	15	TGTGCCAGCAGCTTTATCGGCGGGGGTGGTGAAAAACTGTTTTTT	CASSFIGGGGEKLFF